This T cell receptor beta chain is drawn from a study of T-cell memory formation after mild COVID-19 listed by TCRdb under 2021. For the wider study: TCR sequence clusters from the two donors were largely donor specific. T-cell clones expanding and contracting after mild COVID-19 in two donors were tracked by longitudinal TCRalpha and TCRbeta repertoire sequencing. The cohort comprised two young, previously healthy adult volunteers, one female and one male. What the authors observed across the whole study: Some responding clones were detected in pre-infection memory, which suggested that pre-existing cross-reactive memory T cells had joined the SARS-CoV-2 response. SARS-CoV-2 specificity of the second-wave clones peaking on day 37 was not confirmed. The study included only a couple of mild cases, and larger cohorts that include severe cases with pre-infection samples were judged to be necessary. Clones contracting from day 15 to 85 had balanced CD4/CD8 phenotypes, while a second wave expanding from day 15 to 37 was biased towards CD4+. Contracting CD4+ clones turned up mainly in the CM and EM memory subsets, whereas EMRA was where CD8+ clones were enriched.

Its CDR3 holds 16 amino acids, cysteine through phenylalanine. Only the CDR3 DNA stays, 48 bases, in frame from base 1. Compared with germline, V lacks 2 bases and J lacks 2 bases; bases without a gene match: 0. Via the germline V gene, CDR1 is MRHNA and CDR2 SNTAGT. Ficoll-Paque density gradient centrifugation was the method used to isolate PBMCs. Many counts were recorded for this clonotype. Its antigen is not yet known. Base qualities are missing; no much larger clone stands one base away. The instrument given in TCRdb is Illumina NovaSeq 6000. Using 5'RACE with constant-segment primers, TCRalpha and TCRbeta cDNA libraries were constructed, with sample barcodes and unique molecular identifiers added in the process. RNA was extracted from every sample with Trizol reagent. Amplification of the libraries took two PCR steps, and the second step added a second sample barcode plus Illumina TruSeq adapters. Sequencing of libraries was performed on an Illumina NovaSeq with 2 x 150 bp paired-end reads. From the authors' description of their analysis: Demultiplexing of reads and collapsing into UMI-guided consensus sequences were performed with migec v1.2.7. Using mixcr v2.1.11, UMI consensuses were aligned to TRA and TRB V and J templates and then assembled into clonotypes. Clonotypes were classified as expanded or contracted when called significant by both edgeR and NoisET, with noise models trained on biological replicates. edgeR calls used a false discovery rate-adjusted p below 0.01 and a log2 fold-change threshold of 1. As an exploratory analysis of dynamics, max-normalized trajectories of the 1000 most abundant clonotypes were examined by PCA with hierarchical clustering. Each responding clone was given a CD4 or CD8 phenotype based on the CD4+ and CD8+ repertoires, which had been sequenced separately. TCRdb ran its own pipeline on the public reads, namely fastp trimming at Q25 and MiXCR clone calling, and kept in-frame beta chains. Rows with a matching CDR3 protein are joined into one entry that keeps the most common DNA and genes. The V and J calls and clone size are TCRdb's, not the authors'. Across this sample there are hundreds of thousands of distinct CDR3 sequences, with roughly 18% seen only once. Clones ranked in the top ten supply about a fifth of the sample.

Here the chain combines TRBV6-4 and TRBJ2-2; TRBD1 agrees with 12 junctional bases. The TCR sequence derives from a man aged 18 to 29 who had mild COVID-19 (a few samples of this study predate the infection). The sample titles of this study are shuffled in the database, so cell type and time point are left out; the donor was told from shared clones. Sequences were obtained from PBMCs or a T cell subset sorted from them (not recorded which). DNA sequence: TGTGCCAGCAGTGACGGGACAGGGGGCAACACCGGGGAGCTGTTTTTT. This codes for CASSDGTGGNTGELFF.